The 7 T cell receptor beta chains below come from one sample, sequenced in a study of cytomegalovirus exposure and HLA in healthy donors. Here immunoSEQ multiplex PCR was the method, and the copy in TCRdb shows in-frame clones only, minus some. The sample contains 130,000 to 150,000 clones, approximately 86% of which appear only once. Sequencing was carried out using PBMCs. These TCRs come from a young woman in good health and CMV-seropositive.

The chain employs TRBV19 and TRBJ2-2; maybe TRBD2 (6 bases). V was clipped by 3 bases and J by 4 bases, with 6 bases between them. This CDR3 has 13 amino acids. The germline gives CDR1 LNHDA, CDR2 SQIVND (reference sequence). The CDR3 sequence is CASSIGSTGELFF. In DNA, the CDR3 is TGTGCCAGTAGTATCGGGAGCACCGGGGAGCTGTTTTTT.

The gene calls are TRBV2 and TRBJ2-7; TRBD2 aligns across 10 bases. Trimming cost V 7 bases and J 7 bases; bases outside gene matches: 10. Per the germline V gene, CDR1 is SNHLY and CDR2 is FYNNEI. The CDR3 contains 14 residues. Here the CDR3 reads CASTFSGGAGEQYF. The CDR3 DNA is TGTGCCAGCACATTCAGCGGGGGGGCTGGGGAGCAGTACTTC.

The V call is TRBV19, the J call TRBJ1-4; TRBD1 matches 7 bases. Unmatched junction bases numbered 2, after V lost 5 bases and J lost 5 bases. The CDR3 contains 13 residues. Germline values: CDR1 LNHDA, CDR2 SQIVND (reference sequence). CDR3 protein: CASSPTGNEKLFF. The CDR3 nucleotides are TGTGCCAGTAGTCCGACAGGGAATGAAAAACTGTTTTTT.

The V and J genes are TRBV5-1 and TRBJ2-5, with D unclear. The germline V and J ends were trimmed by 0 bases and 3 bases, with 9 bases remaining between them. The germline V gene has CDR1 SGHRS and CDR2 YFSETQ. CDR3 length: 14 residues. This chain's CDR3 is CASSLVIEEETQYF. DNA for the CDR3: TGCGCCAGCAGCTTGGTGATAGAGGAAGAGACCCAGTACTTC. The whole variable domain, remainder taken from reference TRBV5-1 and TRBJ2-5, is KAGVTQTPRYLIKTRGQQVTLSCSPISGHRSVSWYQQTPGQGLQFLFEYFSETQRNKGNFPGRFSGRQFSNSRSEMNVSTLELGDSALYLCASSLVIEEETQYFGPGTRLLVL.

This chain links TRBV29-1 with TRBJ1-2; D is uncertain. V gave up 4 bases and J gave up 9 bases, with 12 bases separating them. The germline gives CDR1 SQVTM, CDR2 ANQGSEA. The CDR3 covers 11 residues. The CDR3 sequence: CSVGGVGSYTF. The DNA of the CDR3 is TGCAGCGTTGGCGGGGTCGGCAGCTACACCTTC. Complete variable domain (other parts from reference TRBV29-1 and TRBJ1-2): SAVISQKPSRDICQRGTSLTIQCQVDSQVTMMFWYRQQPGQSLTLIATANQGSEATYESGFVIDKFPISRPNLTFSTLTVSNMSPEDSSIYLCSVGGVGSYTFGSGTRLTVV.

The rearrangement links TRBV2 to TRBJ1-4, with D possibly being TRBD1 (6 bases). Germline V gene sequence: CDR1 SNHLY, CDR2 FYNNEI. The ends were cut back, 8 bases at V and 10 bases at J, with 14 bases in the middle. The length of the CDR3 is 12 residues. The CDR3 loop reads CASGRGFGKLFF. CDR3 bases: TGTGCCAGCGGGAGGGGGTTCGGAAAACTGTTTTTT.

V and J are TRBV6-4 and TRBJ2-6; TRBD1 matches 7 bases. The J segment lost 2 bases and the V segment lost 6 bases, leaving 1 base of the junction unmatched. The CDR3 loop spans 14 amino acids. Germline V CDR1 and CDR2: MRHNA, SNTAGT. CDR3 protein: CASRQGAGANVLTF. The CDR3 DNA is TGTGCCAGCAGGCAGGGGGCTGGGGCCAACGTCCTGACTTTC.